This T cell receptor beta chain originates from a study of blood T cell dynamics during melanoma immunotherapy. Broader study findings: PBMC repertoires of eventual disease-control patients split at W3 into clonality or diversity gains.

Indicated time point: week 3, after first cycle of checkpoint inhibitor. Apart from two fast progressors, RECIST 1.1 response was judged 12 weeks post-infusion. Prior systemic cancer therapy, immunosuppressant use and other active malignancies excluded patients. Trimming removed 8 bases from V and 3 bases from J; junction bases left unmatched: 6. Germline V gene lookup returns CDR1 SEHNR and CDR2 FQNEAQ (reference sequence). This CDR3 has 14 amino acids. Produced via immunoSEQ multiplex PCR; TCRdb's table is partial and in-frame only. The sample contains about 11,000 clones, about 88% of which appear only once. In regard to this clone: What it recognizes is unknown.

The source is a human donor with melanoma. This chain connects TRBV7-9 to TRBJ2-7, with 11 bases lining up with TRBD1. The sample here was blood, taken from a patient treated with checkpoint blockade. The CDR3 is CASLWGQGVYEQYF. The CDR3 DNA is TGTGCCAGCCTCTGGGGACAGGGGGTCTACGAGCAGTACTTC.